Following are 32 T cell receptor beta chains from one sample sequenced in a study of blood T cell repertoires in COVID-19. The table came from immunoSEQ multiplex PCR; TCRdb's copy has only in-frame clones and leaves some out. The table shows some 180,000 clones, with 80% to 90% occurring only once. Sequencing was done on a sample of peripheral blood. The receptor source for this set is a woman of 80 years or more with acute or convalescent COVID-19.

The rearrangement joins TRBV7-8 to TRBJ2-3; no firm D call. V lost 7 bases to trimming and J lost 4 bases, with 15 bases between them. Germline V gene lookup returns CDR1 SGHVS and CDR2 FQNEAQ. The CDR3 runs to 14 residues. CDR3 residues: CASTPSPSADTQYF. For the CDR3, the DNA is TGTGCCAGCACCCCTTCCCCTAGTGCAGATACGCAGTATTTT.

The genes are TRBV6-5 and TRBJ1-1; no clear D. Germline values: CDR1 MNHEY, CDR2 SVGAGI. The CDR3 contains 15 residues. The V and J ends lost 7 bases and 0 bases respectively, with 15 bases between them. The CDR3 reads CASTIGRALNTEAFF. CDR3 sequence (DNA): TGTGCCAGCACAATAGGGAGGGCCCTGAACACTGAAGCTTTCTTT.

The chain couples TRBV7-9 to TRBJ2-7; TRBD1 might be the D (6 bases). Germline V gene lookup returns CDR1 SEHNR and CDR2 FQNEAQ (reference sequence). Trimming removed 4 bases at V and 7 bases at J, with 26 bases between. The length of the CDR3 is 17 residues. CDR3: CASSSYGGLGTGMEQYF. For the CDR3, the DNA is TGTGCCAGCAGCTCTTATGGGGGTCTCGGAACAGGGATGGAGCAGTACTTC.

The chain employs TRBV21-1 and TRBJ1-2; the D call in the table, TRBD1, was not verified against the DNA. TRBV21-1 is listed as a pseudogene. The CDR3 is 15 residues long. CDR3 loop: CASSKDPTANYGYTF. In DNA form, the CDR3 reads TGTGCCAGCAGCAAAGATCCTACAGCTAACTATGGCTACACCTTC.

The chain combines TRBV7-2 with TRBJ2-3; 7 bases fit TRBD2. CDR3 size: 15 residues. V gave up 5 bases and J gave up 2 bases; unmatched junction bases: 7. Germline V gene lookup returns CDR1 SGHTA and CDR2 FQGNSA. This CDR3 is CASSPQAGITDTQYF. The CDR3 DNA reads TGTGCCAGCAGCCCCCAAGCGGGGATCACAGATACGCAGTATTTT. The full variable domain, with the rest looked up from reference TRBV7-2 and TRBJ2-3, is GAGVSQSPSNKVTEKGKDVELRCDPISGHTALYWYRQSLGQGLEFLIYFQGNSAPDKSGLPSDRFSAERTGGSVSTLTIQRTQQEDSAVYLCASSPQAGITDTQYFGPGTRLTVL.

Here the CDR3 reads CASSLFTSLRAGDGYTF. The DNA of the CDR3 is TGCGCCAGCAGCTTGTTTACCTCCCTAAGGGCAGGGGATGGCTACACCTTC. This rearrangement joins TRBV5-1 to TRBJ1-2; TRBD1 is a possible D gene (6 bases). The CDR3 extends over 17 amino acids. Germline assignment: CDR1 SGHRS and CDR2 YFSETQ. V was shortened by 1 base and J by 6 bases, with 22 bases between the two germline ends.

CDR3 DNA sequence: TGTGCCAGCAGGACGGACATCCTGGCTTACGAGCAGTACTTC. This gives the protein CASRTDILAYEQYF. The rearrangement uses TRBV6-6 and TRBJ2-7; TRBD1 is a possible D gene (5 bases). The CDR3 runs 14 residues. Trimming removed 6 bases from V and 4 bases from J, with 16 bases in between. Germline V gene data show CDR1 as MNHNY and CDR2 as SVGAGI (reference sequence).

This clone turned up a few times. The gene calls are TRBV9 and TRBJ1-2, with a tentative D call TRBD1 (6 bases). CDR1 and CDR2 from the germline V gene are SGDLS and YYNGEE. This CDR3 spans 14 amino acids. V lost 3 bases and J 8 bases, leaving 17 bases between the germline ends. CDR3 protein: CASSGTTGYGGYTF. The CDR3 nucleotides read TGTGCCAGCAGCGGGACCACAGGGTATGGCGGCTACACCTTC.

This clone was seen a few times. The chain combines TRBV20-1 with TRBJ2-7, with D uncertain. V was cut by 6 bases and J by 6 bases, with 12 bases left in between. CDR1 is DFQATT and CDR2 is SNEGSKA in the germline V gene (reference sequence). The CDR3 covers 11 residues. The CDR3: CSAAPFVEQYF. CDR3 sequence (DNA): TGCAGTGCAGCTCCCTTCGTCGAGCAGTACTTC.

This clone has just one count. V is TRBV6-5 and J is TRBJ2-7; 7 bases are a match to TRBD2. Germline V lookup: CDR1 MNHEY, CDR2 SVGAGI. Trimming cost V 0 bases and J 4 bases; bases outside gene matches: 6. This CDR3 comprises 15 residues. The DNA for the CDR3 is TGTGCCAGCAGTTACTCGAGAGGCGGGAGTTACGAGCAGTACTTC. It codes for CASSYSRGGSYEQYF.

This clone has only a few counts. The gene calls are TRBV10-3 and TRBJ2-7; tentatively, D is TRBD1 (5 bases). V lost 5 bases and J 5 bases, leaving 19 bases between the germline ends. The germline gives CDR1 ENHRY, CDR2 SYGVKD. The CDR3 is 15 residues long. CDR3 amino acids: CAISQPKAGYDEQYF. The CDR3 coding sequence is TGTGCCATCAGTCAACCAAAGGCAGGGTACGACGAGCAGTACTTC.

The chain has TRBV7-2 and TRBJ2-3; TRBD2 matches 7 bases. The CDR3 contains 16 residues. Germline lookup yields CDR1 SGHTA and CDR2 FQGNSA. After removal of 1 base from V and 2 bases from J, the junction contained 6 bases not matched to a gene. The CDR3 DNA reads TGTGCCAGCAGCTTAGTTTGGGGGGGGGACACAGATACGCAGTATTTT. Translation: CASSLVWGGDTDTQYF. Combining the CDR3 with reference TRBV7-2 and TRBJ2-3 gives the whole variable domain GAGVSQSPSNKVTEKGKDVELRCDPISGHTALYWYRQSLGQGLEFLIYFQGNSAPDKSGLPSDRFSAERTGGSVSTLTIQRTQQEDSAVYLCASSLVWGGDTDTQYFGPGTRLTVL.

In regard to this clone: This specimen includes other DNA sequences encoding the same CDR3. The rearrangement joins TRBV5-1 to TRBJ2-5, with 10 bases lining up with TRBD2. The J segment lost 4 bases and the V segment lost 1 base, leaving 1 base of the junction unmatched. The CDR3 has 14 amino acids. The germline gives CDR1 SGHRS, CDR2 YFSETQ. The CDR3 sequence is CASSLRTSGETQYF. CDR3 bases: TGCGCCAGCAGCTTGAGGACTAGCGGAGAGACCCAGTACTTC.

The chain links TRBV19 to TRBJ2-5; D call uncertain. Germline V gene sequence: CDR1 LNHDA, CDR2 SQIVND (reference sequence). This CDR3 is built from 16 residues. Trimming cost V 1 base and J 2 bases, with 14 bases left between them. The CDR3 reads CASSIVATPGQETQYF. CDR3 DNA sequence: TGTGCCAGTAGTATAGTCGCGACACCTGGGCAAGAGACCCAGTACTTC.

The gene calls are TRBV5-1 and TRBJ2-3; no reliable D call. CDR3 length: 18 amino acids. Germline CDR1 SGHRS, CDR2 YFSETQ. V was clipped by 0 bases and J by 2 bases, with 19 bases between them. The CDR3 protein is CASSLVPVSASDTDTQYF. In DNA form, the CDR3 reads TGCGCCAGCAGCTTGGTTCCCGTGAGTGCAAGCGACACAGATACGCAGTATTTT. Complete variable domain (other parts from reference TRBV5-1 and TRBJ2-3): KAGVTQTPRYLIKTRGQQVTLSCSPISGHRSVSWYQQTPGQGLQFLFEYFSETQRNKGNFPGRFSGRQFSNSRSEMNVSTLELGDSALYLCASSLVPVSASDTDTQYFGPGTRLTVL.

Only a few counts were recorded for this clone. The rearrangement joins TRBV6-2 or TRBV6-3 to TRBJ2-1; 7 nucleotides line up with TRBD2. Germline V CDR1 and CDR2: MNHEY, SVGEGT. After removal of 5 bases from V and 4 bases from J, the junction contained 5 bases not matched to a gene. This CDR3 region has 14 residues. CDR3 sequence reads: CASSNSGDYNEQFF. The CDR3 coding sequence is TGTGCCAGCAGTAACAGCGGGGATTACAATGAGCAGTTCTTC.

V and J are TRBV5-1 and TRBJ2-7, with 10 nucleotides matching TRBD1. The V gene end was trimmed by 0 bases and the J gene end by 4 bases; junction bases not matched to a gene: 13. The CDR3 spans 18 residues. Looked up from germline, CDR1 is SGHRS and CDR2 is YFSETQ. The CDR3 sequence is CASSLAPLTTGGLYEQYF. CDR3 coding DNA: TGCGCCAGCAGCTTGGCGCCTCTTACGACAGGGGGCTTATACGAGCAGTACTTC.

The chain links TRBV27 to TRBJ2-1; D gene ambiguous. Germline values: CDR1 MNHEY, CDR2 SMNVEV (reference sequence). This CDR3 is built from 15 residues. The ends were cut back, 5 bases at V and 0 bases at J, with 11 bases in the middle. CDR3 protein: CASSPHRSSYNEQFF. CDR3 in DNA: TGTGCCAGCAGTCCCCATCGCAGCTCCTACAATGAGCAGTTCTTC.

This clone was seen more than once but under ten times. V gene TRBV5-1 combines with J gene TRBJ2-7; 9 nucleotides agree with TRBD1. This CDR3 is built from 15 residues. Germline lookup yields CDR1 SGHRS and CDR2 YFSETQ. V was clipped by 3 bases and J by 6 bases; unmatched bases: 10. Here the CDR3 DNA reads TGCGCCAGCAGCTGGACCTCGGGACAGGGCGCCGAGCAGTACTTC. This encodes CASSWTSGQGAEQYF.

CDR3 loop: CASSPLPGTGSQETQYF. CDR3 DNA sequence: TGTGCCAGCAGCCCCCTCCCAGGGACAGGCAGCCAAGAGACCCAGTACTTC. V is TRBV3-1 (or the pseudogene TRBV3-2) and J is TRBJ2-5; 8 bases agree with TRBD1. In germline, CDR1 is LGHDT, CDR2 YNNKEL (reference sequence). The CDR3 is 17 amino acids. J was trimmed by 1 base and V by 4 bases; bases with no gene match: 11.

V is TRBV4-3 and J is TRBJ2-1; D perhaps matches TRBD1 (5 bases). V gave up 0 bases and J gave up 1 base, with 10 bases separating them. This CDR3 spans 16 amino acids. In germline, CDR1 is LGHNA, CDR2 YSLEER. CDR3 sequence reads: CASSQDRVLSYNEQFF. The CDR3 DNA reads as TGCGCCAGCAGCCAAGACAGGGTCTTGTCCTACAATGAGCAGTTCTTC.

CDR3 DNA: TGTGCCAGCTACGCCTCCCACTTGAACACTGAAGCTTTCTTT. Translation gives CASYASHLNTEAFF. The rearrangement links TRBV18 to TRBJ1-1; no definite D call. The CDR3 consists of 14 residues. The V gene's germline CDR1 is KGHSH and CDR2 LQKENI. V lost 7 bases, J lost 0 bases, and 12 bases lay in between.

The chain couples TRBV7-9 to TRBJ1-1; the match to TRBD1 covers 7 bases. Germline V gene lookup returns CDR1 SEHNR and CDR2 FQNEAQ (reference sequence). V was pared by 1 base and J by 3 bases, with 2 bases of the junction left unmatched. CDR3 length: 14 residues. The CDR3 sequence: CASSLDRGDTEAFF. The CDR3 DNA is TGTGCCAGCAGCTTAGACAGGGGAGACACTGAAGCTTTCTTT.

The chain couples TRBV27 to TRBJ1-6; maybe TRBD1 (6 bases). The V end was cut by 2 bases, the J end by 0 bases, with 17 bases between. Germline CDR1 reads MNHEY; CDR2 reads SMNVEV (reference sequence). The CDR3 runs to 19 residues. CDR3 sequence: CASSLVGGRGSSYNSPLHF. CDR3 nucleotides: TGTGCCAGCAGTTTAGTTGGGGGCAGGGGCAGCTCCTATAATTCACCCCTCCACTTT.

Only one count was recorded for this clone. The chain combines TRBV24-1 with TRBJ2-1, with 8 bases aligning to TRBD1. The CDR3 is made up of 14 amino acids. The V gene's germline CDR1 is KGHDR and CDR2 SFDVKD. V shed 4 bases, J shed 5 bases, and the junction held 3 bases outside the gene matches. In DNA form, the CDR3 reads TGTGCCACCAGTGACGTGACAGGGGACAATGAGCAGTTCTTC. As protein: CATSDVTGDNEQFF.

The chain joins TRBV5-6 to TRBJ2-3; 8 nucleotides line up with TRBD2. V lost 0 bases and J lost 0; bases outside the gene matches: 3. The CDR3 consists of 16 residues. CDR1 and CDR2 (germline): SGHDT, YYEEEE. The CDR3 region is CASSLETGGSTDTQYF. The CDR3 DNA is TGTGCCAGCAGCTTGGAAACGGGGGGGAGCACAGATACGCAGTATTTT.

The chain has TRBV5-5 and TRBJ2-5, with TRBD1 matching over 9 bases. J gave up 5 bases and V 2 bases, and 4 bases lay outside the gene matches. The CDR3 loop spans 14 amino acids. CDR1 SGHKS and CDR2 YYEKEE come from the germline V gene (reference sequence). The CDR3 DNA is TGTGCCAGCAGCTTCCGGGACAGGGCCGAGACCCAGTACTTC. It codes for CASSFRDRAETQYF.

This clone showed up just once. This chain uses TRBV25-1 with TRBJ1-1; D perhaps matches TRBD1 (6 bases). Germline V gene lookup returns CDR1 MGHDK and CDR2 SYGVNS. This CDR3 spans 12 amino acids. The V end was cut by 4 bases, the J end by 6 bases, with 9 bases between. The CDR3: CASSAGGPEAFF. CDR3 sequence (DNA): TGTGCCAGCAGTGCGGGGGGGCCTGAAGCTTTCTTT.

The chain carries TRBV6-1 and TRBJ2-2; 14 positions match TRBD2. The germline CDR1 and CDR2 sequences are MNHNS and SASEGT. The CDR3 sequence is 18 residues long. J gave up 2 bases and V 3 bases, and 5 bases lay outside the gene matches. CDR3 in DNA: TGTGCCAGCAGTGACCCGACTAGCGGGGGGGTTAACACCGGGGAGCTGTTTTTT. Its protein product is CASSDPTSGGVNTGELFF.

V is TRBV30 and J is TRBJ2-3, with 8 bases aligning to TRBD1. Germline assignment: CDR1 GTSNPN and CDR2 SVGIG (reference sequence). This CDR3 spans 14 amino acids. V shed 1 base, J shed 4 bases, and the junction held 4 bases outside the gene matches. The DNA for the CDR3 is TGTGCCTGGAGTGCAGGGGGCGACGCAGATACGCAGTATTTT. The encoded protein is CAWSAGGDADTQYF.

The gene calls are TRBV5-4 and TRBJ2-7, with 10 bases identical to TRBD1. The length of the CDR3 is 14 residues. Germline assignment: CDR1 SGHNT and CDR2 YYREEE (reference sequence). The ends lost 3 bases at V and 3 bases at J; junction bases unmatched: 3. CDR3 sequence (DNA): TGTGCCAGCAGCTCGGGGGACAGGGGCTACGAGCAGTACTTC. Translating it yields CASSSGDRGYEQYF.

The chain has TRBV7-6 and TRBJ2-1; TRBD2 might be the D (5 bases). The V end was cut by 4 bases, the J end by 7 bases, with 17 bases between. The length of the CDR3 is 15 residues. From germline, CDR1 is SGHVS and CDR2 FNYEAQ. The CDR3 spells CASSSLGSDGNEQFF. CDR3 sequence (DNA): TGTGCCAGCAGCTCACTAGGTTCAGATGGGAATGAGCAGTTCTTC.